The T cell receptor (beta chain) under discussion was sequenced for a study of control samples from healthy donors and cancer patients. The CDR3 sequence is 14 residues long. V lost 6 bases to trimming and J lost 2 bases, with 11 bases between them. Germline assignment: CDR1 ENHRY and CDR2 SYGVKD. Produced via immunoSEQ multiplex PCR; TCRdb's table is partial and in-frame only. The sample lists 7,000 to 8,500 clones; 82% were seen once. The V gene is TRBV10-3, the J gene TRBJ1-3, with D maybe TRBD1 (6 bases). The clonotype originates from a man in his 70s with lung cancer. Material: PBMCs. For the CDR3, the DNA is TGTGCCATCAGACAAGGACAGACTGGAAACACCATATATTTT. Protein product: CAIRQGQTGNTIYF.